The TCR beta chain described here comes from a study of blood T cell repertoires in COVID-19. Study in general: COVID-19 samples collected from the United States, Italy and Spain covered acute and convalescent phases. PBMCs, B-cell-depleted T cells, or T cells provided the cDNA or gDNA that made up the material.

Original data processing: Estimates of nucleated cell counts were drawn from the amplification of reference gene primers. Generated by immunoSEQ multiplex PCR, the TCRdb table keeps only in-frame clones and is missing some. The V and J calls and clone size come from that table; D and trimming were worked out from the DNA. The sample includes tens of thousands of clones, over 65% of them seen just once. V was pared by 2 bases and J by 0 bases, with 17 bases between. The CDR3 is made up of 19 amino acids. Germline values: CDR1 MDHEN, CDR2 SYDVKM. This sequence joins TRBV28 and TRBJ2-6, with D possibly TRBD1 on 5 matching bases. The material sequenced was peripheral blood. The TCR comes from a woman aged 55-69 years with acute or convalescent COVID-19. The CDR3 is CASSLQQGRRPSGANVLTF. The DNA of the CDR3 is TGTGCCAGCAGTTTACAGCAGGGAAGACGGCCCTCTGGGGCCAACGTCCTGACTTTC.